This T cell receptor beta chain was profiled in a study of blood T cell repertoires in COVID-19. V lost 5 bases to trimming and J lost 0 bases, with 8 bases between them. Germline loops: CDR1 MDHEN, CDR2 SYDVKM. The CDR3 spans 13 residues. The repertoire was sequenced with immunoSEQ multiplex PCR; TCRdb's copy has only in-frame clones and lacks some. There are about 120,000 clones in the sample; roughly 85% occur only once, and under 13% lies in the top ten. This clone was detected once. The specimen was peripheral blood. The chain joins TRBV28 to TRBJ2-7, with no clear D. The sequence was collected from a man older than 75 with acute or convalescent COVID-19. This CDR3 reads CASSGPPSYEQYF. CDR3 coding DNA: TGTGCCAGCAGTGGGCCCCCCTCCTACGAGCAGTACTTC.